Shown below are 23 T cell receptor beta chains from a single sample sequenced in a study of T cell clonotyping in hematopoietic cell transplantation. The data were produced by immunoSEQ multiplex PCR, yet TCRdb's version contains in-frame clones alone and is incomplete. The sample has several thousand clones; 94% are singletons. The sample was peripheral blood mononuclear cells, taken 30 days after allogeneic stem cell transplant. These receptor sequences come from a male patient aged 60-69 years who had an allogeneic stem cell transplant from an unrelated donor, so T cells may come from the graft donor. Some clones in this sample may be carry-over from other donors' samples.

The V call is TRBV4-2, the J call TRBJ2-2, with D perhaps being TRBD1 or TRBD2 (5 bases each). The V end was cut by 2 bases, the J end by 3 bases, with 10 bases between. This CDR3 has 15 residues. The germline V gene has CDR1 LGHNA and CDR2 YNFKEQ. CDR3: CASSQKGTDTGELFF. For the CDR3, the DNA is TGTGCCAGCAGCCAAAAGGGGACGGACACCGGGGAGCTGTTTTTT.

This chain joins TRBV5-1 and TRBJ1-3, with D uncertain. Germline V gives CDR1 SGHRS, CDR2 YFSETQ. The CDR3 is 13 amino acids. V was clipped by 1 base and J by 4 bases, with 6 bases between them. CDR3 loop: CASSLLFGNTIYF. The CDR3 region has the DNA TGCGCCAGCAGCTTGTTATTCGGAAACACCATATATTTT.

The V gene is TRBV28, the J gene TRBJ1-5; possibly TRBD1 for D (5 bases). From germline, CDR1 is MDHEN and CDR2 SYDVKM. V lost 10 bases and J lost 0, with 13 bases in between. The length of the CDR3 is 14 residues. The CDR3 loop reads CATRRDVSNQPQHF. CDR3 in DNA: TGTGCCACCCGCCGGGACGTTAGCAATCAGCCCCAGCATTTT.

This chain connects TRBV5-1 to TRBJ2-5; D might be TRBD1 or TRBD2, each matching 5 bases. Trimming left V 4 bases short and J 0 bases short, with 10 bases between. There are 14 residues in the CDR3. Germline values: CDR1 SGHRS, CDR2 YFSETQ. The CDR3 protein is CASSPTGHQETQYF. CDR3 nucleotides: TGCGCCAGCAGCCCTACGGGACACCAAGAGACCCAGTACTTC.

This clone was recorded once. The chain carries TRBV27 and TRBJ1-1; D gene uncertain. The CDR3 consists of 14 residues. V lost 0 bases and J lost 2, with 7 bases in between. From germline, CDR1 is MNHEY and CDR2 SMNVEV (reference sequence). In DNA form, the CDR3 reads TGTGCCAGCAGTTTATCGGTAGGAAACACTGAAGCTTTCTTT. Residues: CASSLSVGNTEAFF.

The chain has TRBV28 and TRBJ1-5; 7 bases map to TRBD1. The CDR3 loop spans 18 amino acids. The J segment lost 4 bases and the V segment lost 5 bases, leaving 17 bases of the junction unmatched. Germline CDR1 and CDR2: MDHEN and SYDVKM. CDR3: CASSQETGLSDPNQPQHF. The CDR3 DNA follows: TGTGCCAGCAGTCAAGAGACAGGGCTCTCAGACCCAAATCAGCCCCAGCATTTT.

For this clone: At one of its ends the junction is not consistent with the germline gene, which may arise from a read error. This chain connects TRBV23-1 to TRBJ1-2, with 7 positions matching TRBD1. TRBV23-1 is designated an ORF whose function remains uncertain. This CDR3 has 10 amino acids. In DNA form, the CDR3 reads TGCGCCAGCAGTCAATCGACAGGGTTCTTC. Translating gives CASSQSTGFF.

The chain uses TRBV28 and TRBJ2-5, with 8 bases matching TRBD2. After removal of 0 bases from V and 0 bases from J, the junction contained 12 bases not matched to a gene. This CDR3 comprises 19 residues. The germline V gene encodes CDR1 MDHEN and CDR2 SYDVKM. The DNA for the CDR3 is TGTGCCAGCAGTTTATGGGTGACAGCGGGAGAGTCTTACCAAGAGACCCAGTACTTC. Translating it yields CASSLWVTAGESYQETQYF.

The rearrangement joins TRBV6-1 to TRBJ1-5, with D perhaps TRBD1 (5 bases). The CDR3 spans 12 residues. Germline V lookup: CDR1 MNHNS, CDR2 SASEGT. Trimming cost V 5 bases and J 7 bases, with 9 bases left between them. The CDR3, as DNA: TGTGCCAGCAGTCCGGGGACGCAGCCCCAGCATTTT. Its protein is CASSPGTQPQHF.

This chain links TRBV10-3 with TRBJ2-7; D remains unclear. Trimming removed 4 bases at V and 4 bases at J, with 8 bases between. Germline loops: CDR1 ENHRY, CDR2 SYGVKD. The CDR3 runs to 12 residues. The CDR3 DNA sequence: TGTGCCATCAGTGCCCAATCTTACGAGCAGTACTTC. It translates to CAISAQSYEQYF.

A single count supports this clone. The chain joins TRBV7-6 to TRBJ1-2; D gene uncertain. The CDR3 length is 15 residues. Trimming took 2 bases from V and 4 from J, leaving 14 bases between them. Germline V CDR1 and CDR2: SGHVS, FNYEAQ. The chain's CDR3 is CASSLSRGITYGYTF. Written as DNA, the CDR3 is TGTGCCAGCAGCTTATCCCGGGGAATAACCTATGGCTACACCTTC.

The V gene is TRBV7-8, the J gene TRBJ2-2; a weak D match, TRBD1 (7 bases). The V gene's germline CDR1 is SGHVS and CDR2 FQNEAQ. The CDR3 is 15 residues long. V dropped 1 base and J dropped 6 bases, with 12 bases sitting between them. The CDR3 sequence is CASSLEEGAPGELFF. CDR3 coding DNA: TGTGCCAGCAGCTTAGAGGAGGGGGCCCCCGGGGAGCTGTTTTTT. Full variable domain (remainder filled in from reference TRBV7-8 and TRBJ2-2): GAGVSQSPRYKVAKRGQDVALRCDPISGHVSLFWYQQALGQGPEFLTYFQNEAQLDKSGLPSDRFFAERPEGSVSTLKIQRTQQEDSAVYLCASSLEEGAPGELFFGEGSRLTVL.

This clone occurred once. The chain combines TRBV4-2 with TRBJ2-7; the D gene is possibly TRBD2 (6 bases). Germline V CDR1 and CDR2: LGHNA, YNFKEQ. V was shortened by 1 base and J by 3 bases, with 10 bases between the two germline ends. This CDR3 is built from 14 residues. The CDR3 coding sequence is TGTGCCAGCAGCCAAGGGACTACCCTCTACGAGCAGTACTTC. Amino acid sequence: CASSQGTTLYEQYF.

The chain combines TRBV7-9 with TRBJ2-7; either TRBD1 or TRBD2 may supply D (5 bases each). Deletions cut 4 bases from V and 5 bases from J, with 21 bases between. Germline CDR1 reads SEHNR; CDR2 reads FQNEAQ (reference sequence). This CDR3 spans 16 amino acids. The CDR3 bases are TGTGCCAGCAGCTCTCCAAGGACGGGACCTGGGGACGAGCAGTACTTC. Amino acids: CASSSPRTGPGDEQYF.

The V gene is TRBV28, the J gene TRBJ1-1, with D perhaps TRBD1 (5 bases). The CDR3 is 15 residues long. V shed 1 base and J shed 4 bases, with 13 bases lying between them. Germline assignment: CDR1 MDHEN and CDR2 SYDVKM. CDR3 DNA: TGTGCCAGCAGTTTATTGGGCAGGGAGGGCACTGAAGCTTTCTTT. Protein: CASSLLGREGTEAFF.

V and J are TRBV15 and TRBJ2-1; TRBD2 matches at 12 bases. Losses at the gene ends were 2 bases for V and 8 bases for J; bases not matched to a gene: 10. In germline, CDR1 is LNHNV, CDR2 YYDKDF (reference sequence). The CDR3 totals 17 residues. The CDR3: CATSRLPTSGRWDEQFF. Here the CDR3 DNA reads TGTGCCACCAGCAGATTACCTACTAGCGGGAGGTGGGATGAGCAGTTCTTC.

This chain links TRBV7-3 with TRBJ2-1, with 13 bases identical to TRBD2. Germline CDR1 reads SGHTA; CDR2 reads FQGTGA. The CDR3 spans 15 residues. Trimming at V came to 3 bases and at J to 4 bases, leaving 0 bases not matched to a gene. CDR3 loop: CASSLGLAGYNEQFF. CDR3 in DNA: TGTGCCAGCAGCTTGGGACTAGCGGGATACAATGAGCAGTTCTTC. Complete variable domain (other parts from reference TRBV7-3 and TRBJ2-1): GAGVSQTPSNKVTEKGKYVELRCDPISGHTALYWYRQSLGQGPEFLIYFQGTGAADDSGLPNDRFFAVRPEGSVSTLKIQRTERGDSAVYLCASSLGLAGYNEQFFGPGTRLTVL.

This chain joins TRBV29-1 and TRBJ2-1; a weak D match, TRBD2 (5 bases). The V end was cut by 8 bases, the J end by 0 bases, with 11 bases between. Germline CDR1 is SQVTM and CDR2 is ANQGSEA. The CDR3 runs to 13 residues. Written as DNA, the CDR3 is TGCAGCATCCTTCGGGGCTCCTACAATGAGCAGTTCTTC. Translated: CSILRGSYNEQFF.

The chain combines TRBV9 with TRBJ2-2, with 7 positions matching TRBD2. Germline CDR1 is SGDLS and CDR2 is YYNGEE. Trimming removed 3 bases from V and 3 bases from J; junction bases left unmatched: 8. The CDR3 runs to 16 residues. The CDR3 DNA sequence: TGTGCCAGCAGCGCCCCCTGGGGGAGGGACACCGGGGAGCTGTTTTTT. Amino acid sequence: CASSAPWGRDTGELFF.

The gene calls are TRBV4-1 and TRBJ2-4, with 7 bases lining up with TRBD2. CDR3 length equals 16 residues. Per germline, CDR1 MGHRA and CDR2 YSYEKL. V trimming: 2 bases; J trimming: 5 bases; junction bases outside the gene matches: 9. The CDR3 region is CASSQLGTIRQNIQYF. Written as DNA, the CDR3 is TGCGCCAGCAGCCAACTGGGGACTATCAGACAAAACATTCAGTACTTC.

CDR3 nucleotide sequence: TGTGCCAGCAAGGAAAGGGGGGATTATGGCTACACCTTC. It translates to CASKERGDYGYTF. The chain is built from TRBV6-1 and TRBJ1-2, with D possibly being TRBD1 (6 bases). The CDR3 has 13 residues. V lost 7 bases to trimming and J lost 5 bases, with 14 bases between them. Germline assignment: CDR1 MNHNS and CDR2 SASEGT.

In DNA, the CDR3 is TGCAGCGTGGGACAGGGGGGAAATGAGCAGTTCTTC. Its translation: CSVGQGGNEQFF. The rearrangement links TRBV29-1 to TRBJ2-1; 11 nucleotides agree with TRBD1. The trim removed 6 bases at V and 7 bases at J, leaving 2 bases unmatched. This CDR3 has 12 amino acids. Looked up from germline, CDR1 is SQVTM and CDR2 is ANQGSEA.

V usage is TRBV5-4 and J usage is TRBJ1-5; 8 bases are shared with TRBD1. The V and J ends lost 4 bases and 0 bases, in that order; junction bases with no gene match: 9. Germline V lookup: CDR1 SGHNT, CDR2 YYREEE (reference sequence). The CDR3 loop spans 17 amino acids. This CDR3 reads CASSNGQGPYSNQPQHF. The CDR3, as DNA: TGTGCCAGCAGCAACGGACAGGGACCATATAGCAATCAGCCCCAGCATTTT.